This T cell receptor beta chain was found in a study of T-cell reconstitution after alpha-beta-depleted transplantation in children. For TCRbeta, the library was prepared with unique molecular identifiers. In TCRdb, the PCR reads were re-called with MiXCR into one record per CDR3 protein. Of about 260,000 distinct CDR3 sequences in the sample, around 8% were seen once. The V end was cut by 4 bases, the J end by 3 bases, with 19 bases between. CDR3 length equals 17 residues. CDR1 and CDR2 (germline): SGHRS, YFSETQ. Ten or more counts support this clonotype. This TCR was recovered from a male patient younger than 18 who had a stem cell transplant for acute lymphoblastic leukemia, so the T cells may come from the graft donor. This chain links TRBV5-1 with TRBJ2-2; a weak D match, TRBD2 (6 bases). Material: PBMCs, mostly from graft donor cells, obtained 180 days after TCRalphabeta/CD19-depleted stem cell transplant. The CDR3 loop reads CASSLRDSNLYTGELFF. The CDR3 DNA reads TGCGCCAGCAGCCTGAGGGACTCCAACCTTTACACCGGGGAGCTGTTTTTT. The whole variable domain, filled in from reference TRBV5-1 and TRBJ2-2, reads KAGVTQTPRYLIKTRGQQVTLSCSPISGHRSVSWYQQTPGQGLQFLFEYFSETQRNKGNFPGRFSGRQFSNSRSEMNVSTLELGDSALYLCASSLRDSNLYTGELFFGEGSRLTVL.